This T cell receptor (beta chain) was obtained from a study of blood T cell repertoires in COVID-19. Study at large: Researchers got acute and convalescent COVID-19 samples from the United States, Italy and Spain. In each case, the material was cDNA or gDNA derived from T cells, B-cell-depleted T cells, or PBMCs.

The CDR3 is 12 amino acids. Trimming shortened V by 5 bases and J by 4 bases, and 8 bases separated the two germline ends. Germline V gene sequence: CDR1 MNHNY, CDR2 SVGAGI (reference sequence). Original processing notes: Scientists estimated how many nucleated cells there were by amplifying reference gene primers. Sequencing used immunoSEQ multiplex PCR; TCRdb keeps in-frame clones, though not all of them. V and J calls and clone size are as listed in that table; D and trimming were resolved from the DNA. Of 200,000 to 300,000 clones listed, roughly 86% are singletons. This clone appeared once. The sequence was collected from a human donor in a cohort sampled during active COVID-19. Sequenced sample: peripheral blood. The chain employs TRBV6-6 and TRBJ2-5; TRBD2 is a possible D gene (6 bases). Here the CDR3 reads CASSPAGETQYF. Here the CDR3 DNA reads TGTGCCAGCAGTCCAGCGGGAGAGACCCAGTACTTC.